One sample yielded the 28 T cell receptor beta chains listed below, sequenced in a study of T-cell reconstitution after alpha-beta-depleted transplantation in children. It was with unique molecular identifiers that the TCRbeta library was prepared. TCRdb itself ran the PCR reads through MiXCR, one entry per CDR3 protein. Here the sample spans hundreds of thousands of distinct CDR3 sequences, under 9.5% being singletons. The source was PBMCs from the stem cell graft donor, collected from the stem cell graft. The receptors stem from a human donor who donated a stem cell graft to a child with acute lymphoblastic leukemia.

This clonotype showed up many times. This chain connects TRBV7-6 to TRBJ1-6; a weak D match, TRBD1 (5 bases). This CDR3 is built from 15 residues. The V end lost 2 bases, the J end lost 7 bases, and 12 bases lay between the germline ends. Germline V lookup: CDR1 SGHVS, CDR2 FNYEAQ. The CDR3 loop reads CASSLQQGTNSPLHF. In nucleotides, the CDR3 is TGTGCCAGCAGCTTACAGCAGGGAACAAATTCACCCCTCCACTTT.

The chain couples TRBV29-1 to TRBJ2-4; 7 nucleotides match TRBD2. This CDR3 is 12 amino acids long. V gave up 5 bases and J gave up 7 bases; unmatched junction bases: 5. Germline CDR1 reads SQVTM; CDR2 reads ANQGSEA. The CDR3 protein is CSVLELANIQYF. CDR3 DNA sequence: TGCAGCGTTCTGGAACTAGCGAACATTCAGTACTTC.

This clonotype was seen more than once but under ten times. The gene calls are TRBV12-3 or TRBV12-4 and TRBJ1-1, with 7 positions matching TRBD1. The CDR3 is made up of 12 amino acids. Trimming cost V 6 bases and J 4 bases; bases outside gene matches: 2. The CDR3, as DNA: TGTGCCAGCAGGACAGGGTCCACTGAAGCTTTCTTT. It specifies CASRTGSTEAFF.

This clonotype was seen ten or more times. The chain joins TRBV27 to TRBJ2-3, with D possibly being TRBD2 (6 bases). The CDR3 sequence is 19 residues long. Germline CDR1 MNHEY, CDR2 SMNVEV (reference sequence). The V end was cut by 6 bases, the J end by 2 bases, with 27 bases between. CDR3 sequence: CASSFSGTGSRFTTDTQYF. In DNA, the CDR3 is TGTGCCAGCAGCTTTTCAGGTACCGGGAGTAGATTTACCACAGATACGCAGTATTTT.

This rearrangement joins TRBV7-9 to TRBJ1-4, with D uncertain. The V gene lost 2 bases and the J gene lost 8 bases, with 12 bases spanning the gap. The germline V gene has CDR1 SEHNR and CDR2 FQNEAQ (reference sequence). The CDR3 spans 14 residues. The CDR3 loop reads CASSLSQLEEKLFF. CDR3 nucleotides: TGTGCCAGCAGCTTAAGTCAATTGGAAGAAAAACTGTTTTTT.

This CDR3 reads CASSDPRQGLSYEQYF. The CDR3 coding sequence is TGTGCCAGCAGTGACCCCCGACAGGGGCTCTCCTACGAGCAGTACTTC. The rearrangement uses TRBV25-1 and TRBJ2-7; 8 positions match TRBD1. V was clipped by 3 bases and J by 0 bases; unmatched bases: 7. This CDR3 region has 16 residues. The germline V gene encodes CDR1 MGHDK and CDR2 SYGVNS.

At least ten counts were recorded for this clonotype. The gene calls are TRBV10-3 and TRBJ1-1; a weak D match, TRBD1 (5 bases). Trimming left V 8 bases short and J 1 base short, with 8 bases between. The CDR3 consists of 12 residues. In germline, CDR1 is ENHRY, CDR2 SYGVKD. The CDR3 reads CAIGATNTEAFF. The CDR3 coding sequence is TGTGCCATCGGGGCTACGAACACTGAAGCTTTCTTT.

The V call is TRBV5-1, the J call TRBJ2-2, with D perhaps matching TRBD2 (5 bases). This CDR3 region has 15 residues. From germline, CDR1 is SGHRS and CDR2 YFSETQ. V was clipped by 4 bases and J by 1 base, with 11 bases between them. The CDR3 DNA reads TGCGCCAGCAGCCGGGATGGGAGGAACACCGGGGAGCTGTTTTTT. It specifies CASSRDGRNTGELFF. Supplemented by reference TRBV5-1 and TRBJ2-2, the full variable domain reads KAGVTQTPRYLIKTRGQQVTLSCSPISGHRSVSWYQQTPGQGLQFLFEYFSETQRNKGNFPGRFSGRQFSNSRSEMNVSTLELGDSALYLCASSRDGRNTGELFFGEGSRLTVL.

This clonotype has ten or more counts. The V call is TRBV12-3 or TRBV12-4, the J call TRBJ2-3; D possibly corresponds to TRBD2 (6 bases). The CDR3 has 13 amino acids. The ends were cut back, 8 bases at V and 6 bases at J, with 15 bases in the middle. The CDR3 sequence: CASERLGSDTQYF. The CDR3 coding sequence is TGTGCCAGCGAGAGACTAGGGTCGGATACGCAGTATTTT.

This chain joins TRBV18 and TRBJ2-7; 7 positions agree with TRBD1. The CDR3 covers 16 residues. V shed 3 bases and J 6 bases; nucleotides not matched to a gene: 14. Germline V CDR1 and CDR2: KGHSH, LQKENI. The CDR3 DNA reads TGTGCCAGCTCACCTAACCGGGCACAGGGGAAGGGCGAGCAGTACTTC. Translation gives CASSPNRAQGKGEQYF.

This clonotype came up a few times. The chain carries TRBV6-2 or TRBV6-3 and TRBJ1-1; TRBD1 matches at 7 bases. The CDR3 extends over 14 amino acids. Trimming at V came to 5 bases and at J to 0 bases, leaving 3 bases not matched to a gene. Germline CDR1 MNHEY, CDR2 SVGEGT. The CDR3: CASSGTDMNTEAFF. For the CDR3, the DNA is TGTGCCAGCAGTGGGACAGATATGAACACTGAAGCTTTCTTT.

Ten or more counts support this clonotype. The chain recombines TRBV6-5 with TRBJ1-2, with D hard to call. The V end was cut by 6 bases, the J end by 4 bases, with 18 bases between. CDR1 and CDR2 from the germline V gene are MNHEY and SVGAGI. CDR3 length: 15 residues. Written as DNA, the CDR3 is TGTGCCAGCAGACCCCCCAGCAGTAACCTCTATGGCTACACCTTC. Protein: CASRPPSSNLYGYTF.

The chain is built from TRBV11-2 and TRBJ2-1, with 7 bases matching TRBD1. The ends lost 5 bases at V and 6 bases at J; junction bases unmatched: 4. The CDR3 loop spans 13 amino acids. Germline loops: CDR1 SGHAT, CDR2 FQNNGV. The CDR3 reads CASSPGTANEQFF. The CDR3 DNA follows: TGTGCCAGCAGCCCTGGGACAGCCAATGAGCAGTTCTTC.

In its sample, this clonotype was seen many times. CDR3 bases: TGCGCCAGCAGGTGGGGTTCGGGACAGGCTCAAGAGACCCAGTACTTC. It yields the protein CASRWGSGQAQETQYF. This sequence joins TRBV5-1 and TRBJ2-5; TRBD1 matches at 8 bases. CDR1 is SGHRS, CDR2 YFSETQ, per germline. This CDR3 has 16 amino acids. V was clipped by 5 bases and J by 2 bases; unmatched bases: 11.

This clonotype was seen many times. V is TRBV10-3 and J is TRBJ1-1; no clear D gene. The CDR3 runs to 11 residues. Germline values: CDR1 ENHRY, CDR2 SYGVKD. V gave up 10 bases and J gave up 0 bases, with 6 bases separating them. This CDR3 is CATGMNTEAFF. In DNA form, the CDR3 reads TGTGCCACCGGTATGAACACTGAAGCTTTCTTT.

The chain has TRBV18 and TRBJ2-5; 11 bases are shared with TRBD1. Germline V gene sequence: CDR1 KGHSH, CDR2 LQKENI. The CDR3 length is 18 residues. V shed 1 base, J shed 4 bases, and the junction held 11 bases outside the gene matches. The CDR3 sequence: CASSPREPGTGGRETQYF. The CDR3 nucleotides are TGTGCCAGCTCACCACGGGAGCCGGGGACAGGGGGAAGAGAGACCCAGTACTTC.

This clonotype was seen ten or more times. This sequence joins TRBV29-1 and TRBJ2-7; TRBD1 might be the D (5 bases). The CDR3 is made up of 14 amino acids. Trimming removed 6 bases at V and 7 bases at J, with 22 bases between. Germline CDR1 reads SQVTM; CDR2 reads ANQGSEA. This chain's CDR3 is CSVLPEQGWYEQYF. The DNA for the CDR3 is TGCAGCGTCCTCCCCGAGCAGGGCTGGTATGAGCAGTACTTC.

This clonotype was observed a handful of times. The rearrangement links TRBV4-2 to TRBJ2-1; TRBD2 aligns across 10 bases. Germline assignment: CDR1 LGHNA and CDR2 YNFKEQ. The CDR3 extends over 19 amino acids. With V trimmed by 4 bases and J by 3 bases, 15 bases remained unmatched. The CDR3 bases are TGTGCCAGCAGCCTAATCGGAACTAGCGGGGCGGATTTCTACAATGAGCAGTTCTTC. Translated, it gives CASSLIGTSGADFYNEQFF.

The chain couples TRBV29-1 to TRBJ1-1; D is uncertain. Trimming pared 3 bases from V and 3 bases from J, leaving 11 bases between. The CDR3 runs 13 residues. Germline values: CDR1 SQVTM, CDR2 ANQGSEA. CDR3 region: CSVERAPDTEAFF. DNA of the CDR3: TGCAGCGTTGAGAGGGCCCCGGACACTGAAGCTTTCTTT.

This clonotype was found a few times. The chain uses TRBV7-2 and TRBJ2-3, with TRBD1 matching over 8 bases. The ends lost 5 bases at V and 5 bases at J; junction bases unmatched: 9. The CDR3 is 15 amino acids. Germline assignment: CDR1 SGHTA and CDR2 FQGNSA. CDR3 nucleotides: TGTGCCAGCAGCCTCGGGGCAGGGGGCATAGATACGCAGTATTTT. Encoded protein: CASSLGAGGIDTQYF.

This clonotype was seen only a few times. The V call is TRBV4-2, the J call TRBJ1-6; D unresolved. The CDR3 is made up of 16 amino acids. Deletions cut 1 base from V and 7 bases from J, with 14 bases between. Germline V gene sequence: CDR1 LGHNA, CDR2 YNFKEQ. The CDR3 sequence is CASSQGEGRRNSPLHF. The CDR3, as DNA: TGTGCCAGCAGCCAAGGTGAAGGGAGGAGAAATTCACCCCTCCACTTT.

J is TRBJ2-7 and V is TRBV10-3; 10 nucleotides align to TRBD1. From germline, CDR1 is ENHRY and CDR2 SYGVKD. This CDR3 is 14 amino acids long. V was clipped by 6 bases and J by 3 bases; unmatched bases: 5. In nucleotides, the CDR3 is TGTGCCATCAGAGCCGGGACAGGGGACTACGAGCAGTACTTC. This codes for CAIRAGTGDYEQYF.

This clonotype was recorded at least ten times. The chain recombines TRBV12-3 or TRBV12-4 with TRBJ1-1; D might be TRBD1 (6 bases). The CDR3 is 14 amino acids. V was clipped by 6 bases and J by 6 bases, with 17 bases between them. The CDR3 DNA follows: TGTGCCAGCAGACTAAGCACAGGGAGCCCTGAAGCTTTCTTT. It is translated as CASRLSTGSPEAFF.

This clonotype was counted only a few times. The chain combines TRBV5-1 with TRBJ2-7; 8 positions agree with TRBD2. With V trimmed by 4 bases and J by 3 bases, 9 bases remained unmatched. The germline CDR1 and CDR2 sequences are SGHRS and YFSETQ. The CDR3 totals 15 residues. The CDR3 loop reads CASSPISGANYEQYF. The CDR3 region has the DNA TGCGCCAGCAGCCCAATTAGCGGGGCCAACTACGAGCAGTACTTC.

This clonotype appeared a few times. The chain employs TRBV12-3 or TRBV12-4 and TRBJ1-5, with 7 bases that match TRBD1. The CDR3 is made up of 13 amino acids. V shed 7 bases and J 7 bases; nucleotides not matched to a gene: 7. In nucleotides, the CDR3 is TGTGCCAGCAATACAGGGGAATGGCAGCCCCAGCATTTT. Its protein product is CASNTGEWQPQHF.

The V and J genes are TRBV5-1 and TRBJ1-1; D gene uncertain. Germline V lookup: CDR1 SGHRS, CDR2 YFSETQ. The germline V and J ends were trimmed by 1 base and 6 bases, with 19 bases remaining between them. The CDR3 is 16 residues long. The CDR3 loop is CASSLSGRIGSPEAFF. The CDR3 region has the DNA TGCGCCAGCAGCTTGTCGGGGAGGATAGGGTCACCTGAAGCTTTCTTT.

This clonotype was found many times. V usage is TRBV2 and J usage is TRBJ2-5; perhaps D is TRBD1 or TRBD2 (6 bases each). The V end lost 6 bases, the J end lost 4 bases, and 15 bases lay between the germline ends. The CDR3 loop spans 14 amino acids. Germline CDR1 reads SNHLY; CDR2 reads FYNNEI. CDR3 in DNA: TGTGCCAGCAGGAAACCAGGGGAGGCAGAGACCCAGTACTTC. Protein product: CASRKPGEAETQYF.

This clonotype was counted once. The chain joins TRBV3-1 to TRBJ2-5, with 8 positions matching TRBD2. The J call is uncertain, as TRBJ2-1 better fits the DNA end. Per germline, CDR1 LGHDT and CDR2 YNNKEL (reference sequence). The CDR3 is 14 amino acids. CDR3 residues: CASSQGTGGETQFF. CDR3 coding DNA: TGTGCCAGCAGCCAAGGTACCGGGGGGGAGACCCAGTTCTTC.